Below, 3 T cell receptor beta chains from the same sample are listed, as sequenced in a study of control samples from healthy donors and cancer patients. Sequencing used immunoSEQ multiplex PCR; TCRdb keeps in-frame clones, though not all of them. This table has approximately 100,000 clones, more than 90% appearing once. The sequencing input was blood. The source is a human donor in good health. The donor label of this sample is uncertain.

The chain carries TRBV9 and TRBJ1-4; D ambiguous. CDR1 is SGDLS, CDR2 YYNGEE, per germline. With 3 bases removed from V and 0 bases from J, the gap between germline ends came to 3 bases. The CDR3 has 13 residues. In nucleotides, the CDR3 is TGTGCCAGCAGCGGACCAACTAATGAAAAACTGTTTTTT. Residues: CASSGPTNEKLFF. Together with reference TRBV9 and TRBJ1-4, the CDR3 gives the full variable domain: DSGVTQTPKHLITATGQRVTLRCSPRSGDLSVYWYQQSLDQGLQFLIQYYNGEERAKGNILERFSAQQFPDLHSELNLSSLELGDSALYFCASSGPTNEKLFFGSGTQLSVL.

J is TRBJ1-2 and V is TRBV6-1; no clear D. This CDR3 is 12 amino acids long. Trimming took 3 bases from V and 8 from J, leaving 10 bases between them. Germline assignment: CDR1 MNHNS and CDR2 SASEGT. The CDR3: CASSDNPRGYTF. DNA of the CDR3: TGTGCCAGCAGTGATAATCCGCGCGGCTACACCTTC.

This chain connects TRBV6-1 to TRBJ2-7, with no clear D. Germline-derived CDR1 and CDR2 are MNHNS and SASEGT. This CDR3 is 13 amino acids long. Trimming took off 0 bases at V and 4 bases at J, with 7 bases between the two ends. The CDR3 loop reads CASSEALDYEQYV. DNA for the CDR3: TGTGCCAGCAGTGAAGCCTTAGATTACGAGCAGTACGTC.